Each of the 2 T cell receptor beta chains below was sequenced from the same sample in a study of T cells after yellow fever vaccination. TCRdb re-derived calls from the 5' RACE reads in MiXCR, one entry per CDR3 protein. The data show 500,000 to 650,000 distinct CDR3 sequences, roughly 17% seen once. Sequenced here: PBMCs, sampled 4 to 5 days after the first yellow fever vaccination. Receptors originate from a man younger than 30 who received the YFV17D yellow fever vaccine.

The chain recombines TRBV14 with TRBJ1-2; D remains ambiguous. The CDR3 extends over 14 amino acids. The V end lost 1 base, the J end lost 4 bases, and 10 bases lay between the germline ends. Germline CDR1 SGHDN, CDR2 FVKESK. Here the CDR3 DNA reads TGTGCCAGCAGCCAAGTCCCGGGAATCTATGGCTACACCTTC. Encoded protein: CASSQVPGIYGYTF.

V usage is TRBV7-2 and J usage is TRBJ1-5, with 11 bases that match TRBD1. The germline V gene encodes CDR1 SGHTA and CDR2 FQGNSA. J was trimmed by 6 bases and V by 4 bases; bases with no gene match: 11. The CDR3 is 17 amino acids. CDR3 coding DNA: TGTGCCAGCAGCTCACCTACCGGGACAGGGGGTTTTCAGCCCCAGCATTTT. This sequence encodes CASSSPTGTGGFQPQHF.